These 18 T cell receptor beta chains were all obtained from the same sample, sequenced in a study of breast tumors, draining lymph nodes, adjacent tissues. Each CDR3 protein is one row after TCRdb ran MiXCR on the multiplex PCR reads. The repertoire includes 150,000 to 200,000 distinct CDR3 sequences, approximately 33% of them detected once, and about 3.8% sits in the top ten. Samples came from axillary lymph nodes draining the breast cancer. Sequences were obtained from axillary lymph node tissue. Source of these receptors: a female donor with breast cancer. Some clones in this sample may be carry-over from other donors' samples.

This chain connects TRBV10-3 to TRBJ2-5; either TRBD1 or TRBD2 may supply D (6 bases each). Germline CDR1 is ENHRY and CDR2 is SYGVKD. V shed 6 bases and J shed 0 bases, with 23 bases lying between them. The CDR3 has 18 residues. DNA of the CDR3: TGTGCCATCAGCCAGGCGGGGCTCGGGGGCCGTGACCAAGAGACCCAGTACTTC. Translation: CAISQAGLGGRDQETQYF.

This clonotype was recorded a few times. A much larger clone differs from this one at a single base, so this may be a read error. V gene TRBV20-1 combines with J gene TRBJ1-5, with D tentatively TRBD1 (5 bases). CDR3 length equals 14 residues. Germline V gene sequence: CDR1 DFQATT, CDR2 SNEGSKA (reference sequence). The CDR3 protein is CSPIPVGVNPPQHF. The CDR3 coding sequence is TGCAGTCCTATCCCTGTGGGGGTCAATCCGCCCCAGCATTTT.

This clonotype was detected many times. Sequence at one end of the junction differs from germline and may be a read error. J is TRBJ2-1 and V is TRBV6-2 or TRBV6-3; 7 positions agree with TRBD2. The CDR3 spans 15 residues. Germline CDR1 reads MNHEY; CDR2 reads SVGEGT. This chain's CDR3 is CASSHSGGAIDEQFF. The CDR3 region has the DNA TGTGCCAGCAGTCACTCGGGGGGAGCTATCGATGAGCAGTTCTTC.

In its sample, this clonotype was seen once. A much bigger clone sits one base away, suggesting this may be a read error. As the CDR3 is not closed by the conserved phenylalanine or tryptophan, this likely results from a read error. This chain joins TRBV7-6 and TRBJ2-5, with 7 bases fitting TRBD2. V was clipped by 5 bases and J by 2 bases; unmatched bases: 5. There are 14 residues in the CDR3. Per the germline V gene, CDR1 is SGHVS and CDR2 is FNYEAQ. The CDR3 bases are TGTGCCAGCAGCCTTTACGGGGGGCAAGAGACCCAGTACCTC. It encodes CASSLYGGQETQYL.

The V gene is TRBV6-2 or TRBV6-3, the J gene TRBJ1-2, with 9 bases lining up with TRBD1. Germline trimming cut 4 bases from V and 2 bases from J; bases unmatched to any gene: 23. The CDR3 totals 21 residues. In germline, CDR1 is MNHEY, CDR2 SVGEGT. In DNA, the CDR3 is TGTGCCAGCAGTTCAAGGGCCTATGAAAAACTGGACAGGGGTAGGAACTATGGCTACACCTTC. Translation gives CASSSRAYEKLDRGRNYGYTF.

Comment on this clonotype: Germline is not matched at one junction end, which may reflect a read error. V gene TRBV7-2 combines with J gene TRBJ2-1, with a weak D call TRBD1 (5 bases). The CDR3 loop spans 16 amino acids. CDR1 SGHTA and CDR2 FQGNSA come from the germline V gene. The DNA for the CDR3 is TGTGCCGGCAGCTCCGCCCTCCCAAGGGGATACGATGAGCAGTTCTTC. Translating it yields CAGSSALPRGYDEQFF.

The chain combines TRBV20-1 with TRBJ2-3, with unresolved D. This CDR3 region has 11 residues. Looked up from germline, CDR1 is DFQATT and CDR2 is SNEGSKA (reference sequence). V dropped 6 bases and J dropped 2 bases, with 6 bases sitting between them. The CDR3 sequence: CSAVFTDTQYF. Here the CDR3 DNA reads TGCAGTGCAGTCTTCACAGATACGCAGTATTTT.

This clonotype was detected only a few times. With a much larger clone just one base away, this may be a read error. The conserved phenylalanine or tryptophan normally closing the CDR3 is absent here, so this likely arose from a read error. This rearrangement joins TRBV9 to TRBJ2-7; no firm D call. Trimming removed 4 bases from V and 4 bases from J, with 18 bases in between. The CDR3 runs to 15 residues. CDR1 and CDR2 (germline): SGDLS, YYNGEE. The CDR3 spells CASSPRDDGAYEQYL. Written as DNA, the CDR3 is TGTGCCAGCAGCCCTAGGGATGACGGAGCTTACGAGCAGTACCTC.

A few counts support this clonotype. This chain connects TRBV27 to TRBJ2-3; 16 bases match TRBD2. Germline lookup yields CDR1 MNHEY and CDR2 SMNVEV (reference sequence). V shed 6 bases and J 4 bases; nucleotides not matched to a gene: 13. The CDR3 extends over 19 amino acids. The CDR3 coding sequence is TGTGCCAGCAGGAGAACCGTCGGGACTAGCGGGGGGGTTCCAGATACGCAGTATTTT. Translation gives CASRRTVGTSGGVPDTQYF.

This clonotype was observed at least ten times. This chain links TRBV19 with TRBJ2-1, with D maybe TRBD1 (5 bases). Germline V gene sequence: CDR1 LNHDA, CDR2 SQIVND (reference sequence). Trimming removed 0 bases from V and 2 bases from J, with 11 bases in between. The CDR3 totals 16 residues. This chain's CDR3 is CASSIDDGAAYNEQFF. CDR3 in DNA: TGTGCCAGTAGTATAGATGATGGGGCTGCCTACAATGAGCAGTTCTTC.

This clonotype was counted many times. The J gene is TRBJ2-7, the V gene TRBV20-1; D may be TRBD2 (6 bases). Germline CDR1 DFQATT, CDR2 SNEGSKA (reference sequence). V was clipped by 1 base and J by 9 bases, with 10 bases between them. The CDR3 is 11 residues long. The chain's CDR3 is CSARAGDRQYF. As DNA, the CDR3 is TGCAGTGCTAGAGCGGGGGATCGGCAGTACTTC.

The J gene is TRBJ2-1, the V gene TRBV7-3; perhaps TRBD2 as D (6 bases). The V gene lost 0 bases and the J gene lost 0 bases, with 9 bases spanning the gap. CDR1 SGHTA and CDR2 FQGTGA come from the germline V gene. CDR3 length equals 16 residues. Here the CDR3 DNA reads TGTGCCAGCAGCTTAACCGGGGGAGCCTCCTACAATGAGCAGTTCTTC. Amino acids: CASSLTGGASYNEQFF.

This clonotype was seen ten or more times. The V call is TRBV13, the J call TRBJ1-6; 12 bases line up with TRBD1. There are 16 residues in the CDR3. V trimming: 5 bases; J trimming: 7 bases; junction bases outside the gene matches: 6. Germline V gene sequence: CDR1 PRHDT, CDR2 FYEKMQ (reference sequence). The CDR3 loop reads CASSGPGQGANSPLHF. The CDR3 DNA follows: TGTGCCAGCAGCGGACCGGGACAGGGGGCGAATTCACCCCTCCACTTT.

The chain employs TRBV5-1 and TRBJ2-1; 10 nucleotides align to TRBD2. The CDR3 is 15 amino acids. V lost 4 bases to trimming and J lost 12 bases; unmatched junction nucleotides: 13. CDR1 SGHRS and CDR2 YFSETQ come from the germline V gene. CDR3 nucleotides: TGCGCCAGCAGCAGGGGTCAAGCGGGGGGGGATACGCAGTTCTTC. Protein sequence: CASSRGQAGGDTQFF.

This clonotype was seen at least ten times. V is TRBV5-1 and J is TRBJ1-2; 9 bases align to TRBD1. The CDR3 totals 14 residues. Germline V gene data show CDR1 as SGHRS and CDR2 as YFSETQ. Unmatched junction bases numbered 7, after V lost 5 bases and J lost 5 bases. CDR3 region: CASSDRGGHYGYTF. DNA for the CDR3: TGCGCCAGCAGTGACAGGGGGGGACATTATGGCTACACCTTC.

The sample holds many counts of this clonotype. The V gene is TRBV20-1, the J gene TRBJ2-7, with TRBD1 as a possible D gene (5 bases). The CDR3 is 13 residues long. CDR1 and CDR2 (germline): DFQATT, SNEGSKA (reference sequence). The V end was cut by 6 bases, the J end by 4 bases, with 16 bases between. Here the CDR3 reads CSASRGTVYEQYF. CDR3 sequence (DNA): TGCAGTGCGAGTAGGGGCACCGTATACGAGCAGTACTTC.

CDR3 sequence reads: CSARAVGLSNQPQHF. In nucleotides, the CDR3 is TGCAGTGCTAGGGCCGTGGGGCTTAGCAATCAGCCCCAGCATTTT. The rearrangement uses TRBV20-1 and TRBJ1-5; weak D call: TRBD1 (5 bases). The length of the CDR3 is 15 residues. V was pared by 3 bases and J by 0 bases, with 12 bases between. Looked up from germline, CDR1 is DFQATT and CDR2 is SNEGSKA (reference sequence).

As regards this clonotype: One base away lies a much larger clone, so this may be a sequencing read error. V usage is TRBV20-1 and J usage is TRBJ2-2; tentative D call: TRBD2 (6 bases). This CDR3 contains 14 residues. From germline, CDR1 is DFQATT and CDR2 SNEGSKA (reference sequence). The germline V and J ends were trimmed by 1 base and 9 bases, with 15 bases remaining between them. The CDR3 is CSARVGTLRRELFF. The CDR3 nucleotides read TGCAGTGCTAGAGTTGGGACTTTGCGCAGGGAGCTGTTTTTT.